Described below is a single TCR beta chain sequence and its context. As processed by the authors: Amplification of reference gene primers provided the estimated nucleated cell counts. Profiling relied on immunoSEQ multiplex PCR, and the TCRdb table lists in-frame clones only, not all of them. The V and J calls and clone size were taken over from that table, and D and trimming were inferred from the DNA. The table has around 300,000 clones, about 86% seen once. The CDR3 spans 15 residues. Germline V gives CDR1 SNHLY, CDR2 FYNNEI. The V gene lost 5 bases and the J gene lost 2 bases, with 12 bases spanning the gap. The data stem from a study of blood T cell repertoires in COVID-19.

The chain is built from TRBV2 and TRBJ2-2, with D maybe TRBD1 (6 bases). The sequenced sample consisted of peripheral blood. This clonotype originated in a woman between 65 and 79 years old with COVID-19, enrolled during active disease. CDR3 protein: CASSLPGANTGELFF. CDR3 nucleotide sequence: TGTGCCAGCAGTCTCCCAGGGGCCAACACCGGGGAGCTGTTTTTT.